This T cell receptor (beta chain) was captured by sequencing in a study of T cell repertoires in cytomegalovirus infection. Study-wide context: Signatures in public TCR beta sequences pointed to both CMV infection and matching HLA type. General observations from the study: Summed frequency of public TCR beta families distinguished CMV carriers with the relevant HLA.

In TCRdb, the reads were re-called with MiXCR into one record per CDR3 protein. The sample holds about 830,000 distinct CDR3 sequences, about 30% seen once. Notes on this clonotype: Antigen: not known.

Germline V gives CDR1 MGHRA, CDR2 YSYEKL. The germline V and J ends were trimmed by 0 bases and 0 bases, with 7 bases remaining between them. The CDR3 runs 15 residues. The sequence was obtained from a human donor in good health (CMV status not recorded). Some clones in this sample may be carry-over from other donors' samples. The sequenced sample was cultured CD8+ T cells from PBMCs, obtained from culture after CMV antigen stimulation. The chain recombines TRBV4-1 with TRBJ2-3; unclear D gene. CDR3 coding DNA: TGCGCCAGCAGCCAAGACCCCATCAGCACAGATACGCAGTATTTT. As protein: CASSQDPISTDTQYF.